This T cell receptor (beta chain) was identified during a study of Tregs in tolerant kidney transplant recipients (dated by TCRdb to between 2018 and 2021). Describing the broader study: Before combined kidney and bone marrow transplantation, this study identified donor-specific regulatory T cells using TCRbeta sequencing and then followed those same cells after transplant. TCRbeta repertoire sequencing was used in a few healthy controls to compare several methods for expanding Tregs specific for an allogeneic donor.

Ends trimmed: V by 2 bases, J by 4 bases; bases unmatched to a gene: 4. Looking up the germline V gene yields CDR1 MNHEY and CDR2 SVGAGI. From cysteine to phenylalanine, the CDR3 is 14 amino acids long. Just the 42-base CDR3 DNA is kept, in frame starting at base 1. Unstimulated Tregs (CD4+CD25+CD127-), CD4+ non-Tregs (CD4+CD25-), CD4 and CD8 cells were FACS-sorted from thawed PBMCs. Blood from healthy controls was obtained either as purchased buffy coats or from healthy volunteers. Healthy control blood was processed to PBMCs with a Ficoll density gradient and then cryopreserved, whereas patient PBMCs were collected both before and after transplant. The paper's findings and limits, for the study overall: Because the study included only a small number of patients, the results must be confirmed in larger populations and under other immunosuppression protocols. Biological reproducibility was not directly assessed, although technical replication error appeared to be minimal. The most biologically relevant and donor-specific TCRbeta repertoire appeared to be identified by expanding Tregs with activated donor B cells.

Comment on this clone: Its antigen specificity is not known. Per-base quality was not reported, and no clone a single base away is much larger than it.

Genomic DNA was extracted from sorted cells with the QIAGEN DNeasy Blood and Tissue Kit for TCRbeta CDR3 sequencing. High-throughput TCRbeta CDR3 sequencing, including PCR amplification with bias correction and internal controls, was performed commercially through immunoSEQ. From the authors' description of their analysis: Unique productive TCRbeta sequences were defined by CDR3 nucleotide sequence where primers matched, otherwise by CDR3 amino acid sequence with Vbeta and Jbeta genes. As a correction for sorting error, sequences shared between sorted populations at a frequency ratio of 2:1 or less were discarded, and the remaining shared sequences were assigned to the higher population. Donor-reactive sequences were defined as at least 5-fold expanded in CFSE-low cells versus unstimulated cells, with frequency of at least 0.01% in CFSE-low cells. Jensen-Shannon divergence calculated on the top 100 TCRbeta sequences ranked by frequency was used to measure repertoire divergence. For samples with multiple sequencing runs, sorting error was corrected separately for each run before the runs were pooled. The immuneACCESS repertoire file appears here via TCRdb, limited to in-frame rearrangements. These files lack a portion of the clones; in checked studies, under half of the deficit traces to unresolved V genes, and the cause of the others is not known. Clone size and V and J calls were adopted from that table, with D and trimming inferred from the DNA. For this sample there are roughly 70,000 clones; over 80% appear just once. Together, the top ten hold around 4% of the sample.

This sequence originates from a human donor in good health. Sequencing was carried out using CD4+ T cells from blood. The chain is encoded by TRBV6-5 joined to TRBJ1-1; 7 central nucleotides agree with TRBD1. Here the CDR3 is given as CASSYDREGTEAFF. The sequenced DNA is TGTGCCAGCAGTTACGACAGGGAGGGCACTGAAGCTTTCTTT.